The sequence of this T cell receptor (beta chain) was determined in a study of T-cell reconstitution after alpha-beta-depleted transplantation in children. Unique molecular identifiers were used in preparing the TCRbeta library. One entry per CDR3 protein, called by TCRdb with MiXCR from the PCR reads. The table lists over 550,000 distinct CDR3 sequences, about 10% of them singletons. Between the trimmed V and J ends, which lost 3 bases and 1 base, there was a span of 5 bases. This CDR3 has 13 residues. This clonotype was seen at least ten times. The sample was PBMCs from the stem cell graft donor, taken from the stem cell graft. The chain links TRBV12-3 or TRBV12-4 to TRBJ2-3, with D hard to call. This receptor was identified in a human donor who donated a stem cell graft to a child with acute myeloid leukemia. The CDR3, as DNA: TGTGCCAGCAGTTTTGGGGGCACAGATACGCAGTATTTT. The encoded protein is CASSFGGTDTQYF.